This T cell receptor (beta chain) came from a study of Ad26.COV2.S vaccination and SARS-CoV-2 variants. Study-wide context: Administration of Ad26.COV2.S was intramuscular, either once or twice 56 days apart.

As to this clone: The target antigen is unknown.

Findings and limits, study-wide: Spike-specific TCR breadth was greater in vaccine than placebo recipients.

Documented treatment: about 20 received Ad26.COV2.S at low or high dose, single or two shots; several received placebo; per-sample allocation not given. Samples came from day 63 after the first vaccine or placebo injection. Aged 18-55 years, donor was enrolled in Boston in about 2020. The protocol was immunoSEQ multiplex PCR, while the TCRdb copy is restricted to in-frame clones and leaves out a portion. Of roughly 500,000 clones listed, 89% were seen once; the top ten hold about 2.5%. The germline gives CDR1 KGHSH, CDR2 LQKENI. The CDR3 is made up of 15 amino acids. Trimming at V came to 3 bases and at J to 5 bases, leaving 4 bases not matched to a gene.

The chain couples TRBV18 to TRBJ2-7, with 13 bases matching TRBD2. The sequence derives from a person between 18 and 65 years old who received the Ad26.COV2.S COVID-19 vaccine or a placebo. The sample was peripheral blood, taken in a trial of Ad26.COV2.S vaccine versus placebo. The chain's CDR3 is CASSPGLAGKHEQYV. CDR3 in DNA: TGTGCCAGCTCACCGGGACTAGCGGGAAAGCACGAGCAGTACGTC.